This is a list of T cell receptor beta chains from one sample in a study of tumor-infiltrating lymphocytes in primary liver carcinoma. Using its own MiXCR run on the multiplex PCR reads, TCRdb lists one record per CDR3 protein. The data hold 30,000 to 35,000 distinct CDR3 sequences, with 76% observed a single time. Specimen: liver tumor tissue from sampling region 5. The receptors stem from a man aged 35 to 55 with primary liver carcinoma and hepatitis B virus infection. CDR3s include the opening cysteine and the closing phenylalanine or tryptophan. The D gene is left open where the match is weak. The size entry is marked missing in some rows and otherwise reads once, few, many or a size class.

TGTGCCAGCAGTTCCGGGACTAGCGCTGGTTACGGGCGATACTTC	CASSSGTSAGYGRYF	TRBJ2-7	-	TRBD2	TRBV12-3/TRBV12-4
TGTACCAGCAGCTTAGCGCGCCGAGGCGGAGGCTACACCTTC	CTSSLARRGGGYTF	TRBJ1-2	-	-	TRBV11-1
TGTGCCAGCAGCTTAGGAGGGGCTAAAGGAGAACTGTTTTTT	CASSLGGAKGELFF	TRBJ1-4	few	-	TRBV7-2
TGTTCCAGCAGTTTGGGACAGTACAATGAGCAGTTCTTC	CSSSLGQYNEQFF	TRBJ2-1	-	TRBD1	TRBV5-4
TGTGCCAGCGGTGAACAGGGGGTACATCAGCCCCAGCAATTT	CASGEQGVHQPQQF	TRBJ1-5	-	TRBD1	TRBV2
TGTGCCAACAGCTTGAGGGGGCACGTGCAGTACTTC	CANSLRGHVQYF	TRBJ2-7	-	TRBD1	TRBV5-6
TGTGCCAACAGCTTGGCCGGGAGGTCGGCCAATGAACAGTTCTTC	CANSLAGRSANEQFF	TRBJ2-1	-	TRBD2	TRBV5-4
TGTGCCAGCAGTGAAGCGTCGGTAGTTCCGCAGTATTTT	CASSEASVVPQYF	TRBJ2-3	many	-	TRBV6-1
TGTGCCAGCTGTTTAGGACAGGGGGCCAATTACGAGCAATACTTC	CASCLGQGANYEQYF	TRBJ2-7	-	TRBD1	TRBV12-3/TRBV12-4
TGTGCCATCAGTGAGTCGGAACAAGAGCACTTCTTC	CAISESEQEHFF	TRBJ2-1	-	-	TRBV10-3
TGTGCCGGCAACTTTGCGGGATCGAACACCGGGGTGCTGTTTTTT	CAGNFAGSNTGVLFF	TRBJ2-2	-	-	TRBV11-2
TGTGCCAGCAGCCAAGGGGGCTTGGCGGGCGAGCAGTACTTC	CASSQGGLAGEQYF	TRBJ2-7	medium-sized	-	TRBV4-2
TGTGCCAGCAGCTTAGATCTCTGTGGATGGGAGCAGTATTTC	CASSLDLCGWEQYF	TRBJ2-7	-	-	TRBV11-2
TGTGCCAGCAGCGGACCAGCGGGACGGAATGAGCAGTTCTTC	CASSGPAGRNEQFF	TRBJ2-1	many	TRBD2	TRBV11-1
TGTACCATCAGCGAAGGACCAGCGACCCTCTTCGAGCAGTACTTC	CTISEGPATLFEQYF	TRBJ2-7	-	-	TRBV10-3
TGTGCCAGCAGTCTCGGGCGGGAGAGAGCGGCCGGGAAGCTGTTTTTT	CASSLGRERAAGKLFF	TRBJ2-2	-	TRBD2	TRBV5-6
TGTGTCAGCAGCGCATCGATATCCTACGAGCAGTACTTC	CVSSASISYEQYF	TRBJ2-7	-	-	TRBV11-2
TGTACCAGCAGCCCAGGTGCGGGATCGGGGGATGCGCAGTATTTT	CTSSPGAGSGDAQYF	TRBJ2-3	-	-	TRBV7-8
TGTGCCAGTAGCCGACAACCCATCAACTCCACAGATACACAGTATTTT	CASSRQPINSTDTQYF	TRBJ2-3	once	-	TRBV11-2
TGTGCCAGCAGCTACTCGATGGACAGGGTGGGTTACACCTTC	CASSYSMDRVGYTF	TRBJ1-2	-	TRBD1	TRBV6-5
TGTGCCAGCAGTGCCTTACTAGTGGGATCAATTTACGAGCAGTACTTC	CASSALLVGSIYEQYF	TRBJ2-7	-	-	TRBV6-5
TGCGCCAGCAGCTCTCCTGCGGGAGATATGCAGTATTTT	CASSSPAGDMQYF	TRBJ2-3	-	TRBD2	TRBV4-3
TGTGCCAGCAGTACAGGTTACAATGAGCAGTTCTTC	CASSTGYNEQFF	TRBJ2-1	many	-	TRBV28